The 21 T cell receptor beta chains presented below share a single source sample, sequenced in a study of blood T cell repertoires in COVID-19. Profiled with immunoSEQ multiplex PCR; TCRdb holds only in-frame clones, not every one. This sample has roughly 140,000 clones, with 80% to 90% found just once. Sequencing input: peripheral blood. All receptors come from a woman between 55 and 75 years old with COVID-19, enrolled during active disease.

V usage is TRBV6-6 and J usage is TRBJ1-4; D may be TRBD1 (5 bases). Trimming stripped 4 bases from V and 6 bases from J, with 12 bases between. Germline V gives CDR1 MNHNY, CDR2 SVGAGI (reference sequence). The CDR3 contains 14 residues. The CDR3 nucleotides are TGTGCCAGCAGTTCGGTGGGGGGTCATGAAAAACTGTTTTTT. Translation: CASSSVGGHEKLFF.

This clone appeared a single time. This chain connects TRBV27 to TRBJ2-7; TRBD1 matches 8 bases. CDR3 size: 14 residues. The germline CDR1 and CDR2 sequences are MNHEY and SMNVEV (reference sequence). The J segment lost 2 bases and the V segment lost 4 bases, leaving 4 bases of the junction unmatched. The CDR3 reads CASSWDRQTYEQYF. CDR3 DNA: TGTGCCAGCAGTTGGGACAGGCAGACCTACGAGCAGTACTTC.

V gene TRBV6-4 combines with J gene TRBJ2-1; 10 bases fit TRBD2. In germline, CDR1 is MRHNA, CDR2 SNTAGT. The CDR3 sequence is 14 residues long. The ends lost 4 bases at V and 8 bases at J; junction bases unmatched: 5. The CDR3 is CASSVEAGGYEQFF. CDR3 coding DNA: TGTGCCAGCAGTGTGGAAGCGGGGGGGTATGAGCAGTTCTTC.

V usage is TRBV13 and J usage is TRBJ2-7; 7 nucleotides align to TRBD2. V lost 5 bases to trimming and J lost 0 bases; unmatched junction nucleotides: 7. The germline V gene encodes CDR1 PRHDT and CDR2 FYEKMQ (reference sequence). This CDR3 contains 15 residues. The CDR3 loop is CASSRRGVSSYEQYF. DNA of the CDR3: TGTGCCAGCAGCCGACGGGGGGTCTCCTCCTACGAGCAGTACTTC.

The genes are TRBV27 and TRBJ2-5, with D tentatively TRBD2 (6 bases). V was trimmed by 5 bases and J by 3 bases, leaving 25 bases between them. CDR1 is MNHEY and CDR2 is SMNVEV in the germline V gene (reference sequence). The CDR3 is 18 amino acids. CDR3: CASSPTLTSLGEKETQYF. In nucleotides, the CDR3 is TGTGCCAGCAGTCCGACGTTGACTAGTCTGGGTGAAAAAGAGACCCAGTACTTC.

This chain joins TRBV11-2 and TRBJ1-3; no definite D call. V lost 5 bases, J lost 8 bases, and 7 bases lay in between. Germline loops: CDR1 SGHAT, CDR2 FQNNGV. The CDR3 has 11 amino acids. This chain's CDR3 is CASSQLDTIYF. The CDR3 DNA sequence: TGTGCCAGCAGCCAACTAGACACCATATATTTT. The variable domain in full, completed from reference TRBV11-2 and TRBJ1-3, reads EAGVAQSPRYKIIEKRQSVAFWCNPISGHATLYWYQQILGQGPKLLIQFQNNGVVDDSQLPKDRFSAERLKGVDSTLKIQPAKLEDSAVYLCASSQLDTIYFGEGSWLTVV.

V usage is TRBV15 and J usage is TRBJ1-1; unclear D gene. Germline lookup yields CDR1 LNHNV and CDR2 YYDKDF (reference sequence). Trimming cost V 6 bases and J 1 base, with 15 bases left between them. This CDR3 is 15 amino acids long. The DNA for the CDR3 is TGTGCCACCAGACCCCCTGGGCAGCCGAACACTGAAGCTTTCTTT. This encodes CATRPPGQPNTEAFF. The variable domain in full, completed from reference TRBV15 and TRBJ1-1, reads DAMVIQNPRYQVTQFGKPVTLSCSQTLNHNVMYWYQQKSSQAPKLLFHYYDKDFNNEADTPDNFQSRRPNTSFCFLDIRSPGLGDTAMYLCATRPPGQPNTEAFFGQGTRLTVV.

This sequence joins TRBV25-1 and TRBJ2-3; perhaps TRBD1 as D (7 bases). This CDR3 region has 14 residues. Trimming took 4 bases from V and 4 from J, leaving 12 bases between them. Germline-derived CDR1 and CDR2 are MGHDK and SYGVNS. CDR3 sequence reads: CASSVRGVADTQYF. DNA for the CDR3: TGTGCCAGCAGTGTCAGGGGGGTGGCAGATACGCAGTATTTT.

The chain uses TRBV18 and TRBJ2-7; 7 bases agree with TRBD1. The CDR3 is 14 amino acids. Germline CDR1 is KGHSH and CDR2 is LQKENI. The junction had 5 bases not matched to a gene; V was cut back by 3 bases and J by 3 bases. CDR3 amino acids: CASSPAGTDYEQYF. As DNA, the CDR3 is TGTGCCAGCTCACCGGCAGGGACAGACTACGAGCAGTACTTC. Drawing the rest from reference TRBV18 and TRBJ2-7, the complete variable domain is NAGVMQNPRHLVRRRGQEARLRCSPMKGHSHVYWYRQLPEEGLKFMVYLQKENIIDESGMPKERFSAEFPKEGPSILRIQQVVRGDSAAYFCASSPAGTDYEQYFGPGTRLTVT.

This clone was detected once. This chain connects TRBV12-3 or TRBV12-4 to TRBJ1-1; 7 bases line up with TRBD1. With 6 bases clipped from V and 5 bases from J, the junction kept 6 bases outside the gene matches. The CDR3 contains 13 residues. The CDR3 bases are TGTGCCAGCAGACCAACAGGGGCGACTGAAGCTTTCTTT. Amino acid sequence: CASRPTGATEAFF.

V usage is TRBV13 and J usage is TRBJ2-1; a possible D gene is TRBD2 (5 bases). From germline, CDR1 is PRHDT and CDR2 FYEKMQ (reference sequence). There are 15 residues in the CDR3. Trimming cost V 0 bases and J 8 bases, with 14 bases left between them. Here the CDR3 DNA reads TGTGCCAGCAGCTTAGGGACTACCGAGGACGATGAGCAGTTCTTC. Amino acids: CASSLGTTEDDEQFF.

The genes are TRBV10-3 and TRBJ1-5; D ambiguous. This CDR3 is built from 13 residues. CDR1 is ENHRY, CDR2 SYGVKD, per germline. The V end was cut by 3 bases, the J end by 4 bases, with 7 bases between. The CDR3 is CAISDPGNQPQHF. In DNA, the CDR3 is TGTGCCATCAGTGATCCGGGGAATCAGCCCCAGCATTTT.

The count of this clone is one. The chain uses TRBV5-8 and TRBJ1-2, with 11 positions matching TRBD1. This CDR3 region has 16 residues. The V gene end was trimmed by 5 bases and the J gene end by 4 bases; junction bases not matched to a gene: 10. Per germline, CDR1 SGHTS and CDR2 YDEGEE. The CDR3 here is CASRRTGGVGIYGYTF. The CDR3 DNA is TGTGCCAGCAGGAGGACAGGGGGCGTTGGTATCTATGGCTACACCTTC.

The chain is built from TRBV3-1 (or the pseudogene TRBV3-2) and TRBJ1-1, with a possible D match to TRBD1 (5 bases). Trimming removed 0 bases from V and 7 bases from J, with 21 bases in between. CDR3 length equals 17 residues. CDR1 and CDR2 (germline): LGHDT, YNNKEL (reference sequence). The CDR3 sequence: CASSQEIGQGGVDEAFF. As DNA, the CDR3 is TGTGCCAGCAGCCAAGAAATAGGCCAGGGCGGGGTGGATGAAGCTTTCTTT.

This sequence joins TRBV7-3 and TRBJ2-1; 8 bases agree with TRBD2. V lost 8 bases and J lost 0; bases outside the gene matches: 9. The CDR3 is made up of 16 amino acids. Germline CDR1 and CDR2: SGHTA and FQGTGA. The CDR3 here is CASSAVAGSSYNEQFF. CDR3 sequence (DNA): TGTGCCAGCTCAGCCGTAGCGGGGAGCTCCTACAATGAGCAGTTCTTC.

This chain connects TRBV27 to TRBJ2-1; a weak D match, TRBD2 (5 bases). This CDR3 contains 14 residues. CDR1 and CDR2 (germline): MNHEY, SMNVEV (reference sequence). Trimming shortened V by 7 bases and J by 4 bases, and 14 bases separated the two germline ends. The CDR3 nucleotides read TGTGCCAGCAACCGCGGGCGAATTTACAATGAGCAGTTCTTC. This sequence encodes CASNRGRIYNEQFF.

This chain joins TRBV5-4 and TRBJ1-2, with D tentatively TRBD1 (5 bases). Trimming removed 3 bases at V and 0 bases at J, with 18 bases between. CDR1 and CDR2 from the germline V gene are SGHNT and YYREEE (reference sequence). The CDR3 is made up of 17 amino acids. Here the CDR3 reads CASSSEGQGGSNYGYTF. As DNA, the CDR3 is TGTGCCAGCAGCTCAGAAGGGCAGGGAGGGTCTAACTATGGCTACACCTTC.

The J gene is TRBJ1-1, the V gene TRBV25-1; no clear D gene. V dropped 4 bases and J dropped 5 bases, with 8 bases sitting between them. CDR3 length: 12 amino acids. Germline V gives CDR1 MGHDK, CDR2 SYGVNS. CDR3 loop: CASSARGTEAFF. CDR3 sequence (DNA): TGTGCCAGCAGTGCTCGCGGGACTGAAGCTTTCTTT.

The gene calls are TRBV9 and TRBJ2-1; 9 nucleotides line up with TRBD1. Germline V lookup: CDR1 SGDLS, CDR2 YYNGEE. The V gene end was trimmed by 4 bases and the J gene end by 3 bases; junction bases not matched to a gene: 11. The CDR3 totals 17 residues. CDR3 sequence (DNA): TGTGCCAGCAGCCTGGGACAGGGTGGTTCTTACTACAATGAGCAGTTCTTC. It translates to CASSLGQGGSYYNEQFF.

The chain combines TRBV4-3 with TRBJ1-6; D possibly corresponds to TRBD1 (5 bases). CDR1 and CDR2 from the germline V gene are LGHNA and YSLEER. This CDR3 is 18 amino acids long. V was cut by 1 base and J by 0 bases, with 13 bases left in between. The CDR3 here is CASSQVKGKSSYNSPLHF. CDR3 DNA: TGCGCCAGCAGCCAAGTGAAGGGGAAAAGCTCCTATAATTCACCCCTCCACTTT.

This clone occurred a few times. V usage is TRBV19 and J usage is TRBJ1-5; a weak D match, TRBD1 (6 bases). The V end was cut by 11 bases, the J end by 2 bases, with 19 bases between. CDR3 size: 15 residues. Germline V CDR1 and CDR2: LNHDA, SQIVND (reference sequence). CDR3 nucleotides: TGTGCCTCTAACCATTATGGACAGCGCAATCAGCCCCAGCATTTT. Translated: CASNHYGQRNQPQHF.